One and the same sample provided the 17 T cell receptor beta chains below, sequenced in a study of beta chain features in type 1 diabetes. Reverse transcription of all isolated RNA meant that expressed TCRB transcripts were sequenced. The repertoire was sequenced with immunoSEQ multiplex PCR; TCRdb's copy has only in-frame clones and lacks some. There are about 930,000 clones in the sample; 15% to 20% occur only once, and 0.02% to 0.03% lies in the top ten. Sequenced input: naive CD4+ T cells from blood. The source is a woman between 18 and 29 years old in good health.

This clone was seen a handful of times. The chain uses TRBV29-1 and TRBJ2-3, with D maybe TRBD1 (6 bases). Germline lookup yields CDR1 SQVTM and CDR2 ANQGSEA. The V end was cut by 4 bases, the J end by 3 bases, with 11 bases between. This CDR3 contains 13 residues. The CDR3 nucleotides read TGCAGCGTTGCCTGGGGGCTTACAGATACGCAGTATTTT. Translation: CSVAWGLTDTQYF.

This rearrangement joins TRBV18 to TRBJ1-1; 11 nucleotides align to TRBD1. Per the germline V gene, CDR1 is KGHSH and CDR2 is LQKENI. This CDR3 has 18 amino acids. Unmatched junction bases numbered 11, after V lost 2 bases and J lost 3 bases. The CDR3 loop is CASSPWRTGGYSDTEAFF. The CDR3 bases are TGTGCCAGCTCACCATGGCGGACAGGGGGCTATTCAGACACTGAAGCTTTCTTT.

This clone was observed a handful of times. CDR3: CASSPPGGTEAFF. Here the CDR3 DNA reads TGTGCCAGCAGCCCCCCCGGGGGGACTGAAGCTTTCTTT. V is TRBV7-9 and J is TRBJ1-1; D perhaps matches TRBD1 (5 bases). Germline V gives CDR1 SEHNR, CDR2 FQNEAQ (reference sequence). The V end lost 5 bases, the J end lost 5 bases, and 12 bases lay between the germline ends. The CDR3 is 13 residues long.

This clone showed up just a few times. The chain links TRBV6-6 to TRBJ1-5, with D possibly being TRBD1 (5 bases). V lost 2 bases to trimming and J lost 3 bases, with 11 bases between them. The CDR3 runs 15 residues. Germline assignment: CDR1 MNHNY and CDR2 SVGAGI (reference sequence). CDR3 residues: CASSYVAGHNQPQHF. The CDR3 nucleotides read TGTGCCAGCAGTTACGTTGCAGGGCACAATCAGCCCCAGCATTTT.

This clone has just a few counts. V gene TRBV2 combines with J gene TRBJ2-1, with D perhaps matching TRBD1 (6 bases). Trimming cost V 8 bases and J 1 base, with 15 bases left between them. Looked up from germline, CDR1 is SNHLY and CDR2 is FYNNEI. The CDR3 is made up of 15 amino acids. The CDR3 is CASAAVTGSYNEQFF. CDR3 bases: TGTGCCAGCGCCGCTGTCACAGGGTCCTACAATGAGCAGTTCTTC. The complete variable domain, with remaining parts taken from reference TRBV2 and TRBJ2-1, reads EPEVTQTPSHQVTQMGQEVILRCVPISNHLYFYWYRQILGQKVEFLVSFYNNEISEKSEIFDDQFSVERPDGSNFTLKIRSTKLEDSAMYFCASAAVTGSYNEQFFGPGTRLTVL.

This clone was counted between two and nine times. The genes are TRBV4-1 and TRBJ1-5, with D possibly TRBD1 on 5 matching bases. The germline V gene has CDR1 MGHRA and CDR2 YSYEKL. V was pared by 4 bases and J by 0 bases, with 10 bases between. The CDR3 loop spans 15 amino acids. CDR3 protein: CASSPFRDSNQPQHF. The CDR3 DNA is TGCGCCAGCAGCCCCTTCAGGGATAGCAATCAGCCCCAGCATTTT.

This chain uses TRBV6-6 with TRBJ1-3; the D is unclear. The CDR3 runs to 13 residues. CDR1 and CDR2 (germline): MNHNY, SVGAGI (reference sequence). V lost 5 bases and J 2 bases, leaving 7 bases between the germline ends. The CDR3 coding sequence is TGTGCCAGCAGTCAAGGCCCTGGAAACACCATATATTTT. Amino acid sequence: CASSQGPGNTIYF.

This clone was detected a few times. The rearrangement joins TRBV11-2 to TRBJ2-1; 7 bases agree with TRBD2. The length of the CDR3 is 14 residues. Germline V gene sequence: CDR1 SGHAT, CDR2 FQNNGV. Trimming took 5 bases from V and 4 from J; bases not matched to a gene: 5. CDR3 DNA sequence: TGTGCCAGCAGCCAGGGACTATTATACAATGAGCAGTTCTTC. Protein sequence: CASSQGLLYNEQFF.

V and J are TRBV5-1 and TRBJ2-2; possibly TRBD1 for D (6 bases). Germline loops: CDR1 SGHRS, CDR2 YFSETQ. The length of the CDR3 is 16 residues. V was pared by 5 bases and J by 1 base, with 15 bases between. CDR3 protein: CASRPRGIRNTGELFF. Here the CDR3 DNA reads TGCGCCAGCAGGCCCAGGGGAATACGGAACACCGGGGAGCTGTTTTTT. Full variable domain (rest looked up from reference TRBV5-1 and TRBJ2-2): KAGVTQTPRYLIKTRGQQVTLSCSPISGHRSVSWYQQTPGQGLQFLFEYFSETQRNKGNFPGRFSGRQFSNSRSEMNVSTLELGDSALYLCASRPRGIRNTGELFFGEGSRLTVL.

The sample holds a few counts of this clone. The chain combines TRBV7-2 with TRBJ2-1, with TRBD2 as a possible D gene (5 bases). V was trimmed by 6 bases and J by 0 bases, leaving 9 bases between them. This CDR3 region has 14 residues. Germline V gene sequence: CDR1 SGHTA, CDR2 FQGNSA. The CDR3 region is CASRAVGSYNEQFF. The CDR3 region has the DNA TGTGCCAGCAGAGCGGTCGGCTCCTACAATGAGCAGTTCTTC. Looking up the rest from reference TRBV7-2 and TRBJ2-1 gives the full variable domain: GAGVSQSPSNKVTEKGKDVELRCDPISGHTALYWYRQSLGQGLEFLIYFQGNSAPDKSGLPSDRFSAERTGGSVSTLTIQRTQQEDSAVYLCASRAVGSYNEQFFGPGTRLTVL.

This clone was found a few times. The chain is built from TRBV28 and TRBJ2-7; the D gene is possibly TRBD1 (6 bases). Between the trimmed V and J ends, which lost 6 bases and 4 bases, there was a span of 13 bases. Germline V gene sequence: CDR1 MDHEN, CDR2 SYDVKM. This CDR3 has 13 residues. This chain's CDR3 is CASRSGQKYEQYF. The CDR3 region has the DNA TGTGCCAGCAGATCTGGACAGAAATACGAGCAGTACTTC.

This clone was found a few times. CDR3 protein: CATGTGVNTEAFF. CDR3 in DNA: TGTGCCACCGGGACAGGTGTGAACACTGAAGCTTTCTTT. This chain joins TRBV10-3 and TRBJ1-1; 8 bases agree with TRBD1. The V gene end was trimmed by 10 bases and the J gene end by 0 bases; junction bases not matched to a gene: 4. CDR1 is ENHRY, CDR2 SYGVKD, per germline. The CDR3 totals 13 residues.

This chain connects TRBV7-9 to TRBJ1-5; D unresolved. Trimming shortened V by 3 bases and J by 4 bases, and 4 bases separated the two germline ends. CDR1 and CDR2 (germline): SEHNR, FQNEAQ (reference sequence). This CDR3 is 12 amino acids long. Here the CDR3 reads CASSFPNQPQHF. CDR3 nucleotides: TGTGCCAGCAGCTTTCCGAATCAGCCCCAGCATTTT.

In this sample, this clone turned up a few times. This chain uses TRBV25-1 with TRBJ1-1; 8 positions agree with TRBD1. Trimming at V came to 5 bases and at J to 1 base, leaving 6 bases not matched to a gene. The CDR3 loop spans 15 amino acids. Per germline, CDR1 MGHDK and CDR2 SYGVNS. The CDR3: CASSYRGQGNTEAFF. CDR3 DNA: TGTGCCAGCAGTTACCGAGGACAGGGGAACACTGAAGCTTTCTTT.

The V gene is TRBV18, the J gene TRBJ2-2, with 7 nucleotides matching TRBD1. From germline, CDR1 is KGHSH and CDR2 LQKENI. This CDR3 has 14 amino acids. V was clipped by 10 bases and J by 4 bases; unmatched bases: 9. The CDR3 loop is CATAGGFGTGELFF. The CDR3 nucleotides read TGTGCCACCGCAGGGGGTTTCGGCACCGGGGAGCTGTTTTTT.

This chain joins TRBV28 and TRBJ2-7; the D gene is possibly TRBD2 (6 bases). Deletions cut 8 bases from V and 1 base from J, with 15 bases between. CDR1 MDHEN and CDR2 SYDVKM come from the germline V gene. CDR3 size: 14 residues. CDR3 region: CASASGTLSYEQYF. CDR3 coding DNA: TGTGCCAGCGCTTCAGGGACTCTGTCCTACGAGCAGTACTTC.

This clone appeared a few times. The V and J genes are TRBV7-9 and TRBJ1-2; TRBD1 is a possible D gene (5 bases). Trimming cost V 5 bases and J 0 bases, with 13 bases left between them. The germline V gene encodes CDR1 SEHNR and CDR2 FQNEAQ (reference sequence). The CDR3 loop spans 15 amino acids. Here the CDR3 DNA reads TGTGCCAGCAGCCGGGCGGGAGGGGCTAACTATGGCTACACCTTC. Its protein product is CASSRAGGANYGYTF.